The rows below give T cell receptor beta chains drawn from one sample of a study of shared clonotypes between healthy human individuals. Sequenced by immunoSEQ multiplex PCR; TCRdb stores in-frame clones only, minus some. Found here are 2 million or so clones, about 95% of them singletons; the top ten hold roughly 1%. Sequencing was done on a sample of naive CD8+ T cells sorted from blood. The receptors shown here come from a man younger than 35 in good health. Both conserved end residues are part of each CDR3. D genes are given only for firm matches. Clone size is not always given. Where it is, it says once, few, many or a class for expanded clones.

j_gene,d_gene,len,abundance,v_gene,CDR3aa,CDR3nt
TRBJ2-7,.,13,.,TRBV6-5,CASGHGPTYEQYF,TGTGCCAGCGGCCATGGTCCAACCTACGAGCAGTACTTC
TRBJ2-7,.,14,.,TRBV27,CASSLAAFSGEQYF,TGTGCCAGCAGTTTAGCGGCGTTCAGTGGCGAGCAGTACTTC
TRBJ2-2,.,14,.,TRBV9,CASTPQGNTGELFF,TGTGCCAGCACGCCCCAGGGGAACACCGGGGAGCTGTTTTTT
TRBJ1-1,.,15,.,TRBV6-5,CASSYSLGMNTEAFF,TGTGCCAGCAGTTACTCTCTAGGGATGAACACTGAAGCTTTCTTT
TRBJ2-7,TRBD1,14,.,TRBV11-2,CASSIGQGVFEQYF,TGTGCCAGCAGCATCGGACAGGGAGTATTCGAGCAGTACTTC
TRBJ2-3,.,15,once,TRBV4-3,CASSQAAGSTDTQYF,TGCGCCAGCAGCCAAGCGGCAGGGAGCACAGATACGCAGTATTTT
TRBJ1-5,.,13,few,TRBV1,CTSSPQGSQPQHF,TGCACCAGCAGCCCACAGGGATCTCAGCCCCAGCATTTT
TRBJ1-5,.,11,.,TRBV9,CASKGLEPQHF,TGTGCCAGCAAAGGCCTTGAGCCCCAGCATTTT
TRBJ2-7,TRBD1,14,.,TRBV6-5,CASSYMDRGYEQYF,TGTGCCAGCAGTTACATGGACAGGGGTTACGAGCAGTACTTC
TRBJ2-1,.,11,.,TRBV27,CASIQGGEQFF,TGTGCCAGCATTCAGGGAGGAGAGCAGTTCTTC
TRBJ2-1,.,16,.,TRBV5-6,CASSLESGERYNEQFF,TGTGCCAGCAGCTTGGAGTCCGGGGAAAGGTACAATGAGCAGTTCTTC
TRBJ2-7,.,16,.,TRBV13,CASSPRGAGGSYEQYF,TGTGCCAGCAGCCCGCGGGGGGCAGGGGGGAGCTACGAGCAGTACTTC
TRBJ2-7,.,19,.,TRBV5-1,CASSLEIRPSRDTSYEQYF,TGCGCCAGCAGCTTGGAAATTCGGCCATCCCGGGACACATCCTACGAGCAGTACTTC
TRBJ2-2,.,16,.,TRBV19,CASSIEATWDTGELFF,TGTGCCAGTAGTATAGAGGCCACGTGGGACACCGGGGAGCTGTTTTTT
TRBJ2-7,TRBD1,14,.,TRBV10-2,CATEQGPSSYEQYF,TGCGCCACCGAACAGGGGCCGAGCTCCTACGAGCAGTACTTC
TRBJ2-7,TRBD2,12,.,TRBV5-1,CASSTTSGEQYF,TGCGCCAGCAGCACAACTAGCGGCGAGCAGTACTTC
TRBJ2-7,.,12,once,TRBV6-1,CAARSGSYEQYF,TGTGCCGCTCGATCGGGAAGCTACGAGCAGTACTTC
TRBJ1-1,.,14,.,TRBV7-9,CASSLANLNTEAFF,TGTGCCAGCAGCTTAGCGAACCTAAACACTGAAGCTTTCTTT
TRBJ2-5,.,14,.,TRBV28,CASSLLQGQETQYF,TGTGCCAGCAGTTTATTGCAGGGCCAAGAGACCCAGTACTTC
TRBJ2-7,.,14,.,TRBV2,CASSDRHQPGEQYF,TGTGCCAGCAGTGACAGACATCAGCCGGGGGAGCAGTACTTC
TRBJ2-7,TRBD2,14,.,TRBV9,CASSVDAGAYEQYF,TGTGCCAGCAGCGTAGATGCGGGGGCCTACGAGCAGTACTTC
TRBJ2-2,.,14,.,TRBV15,CATNDQRLTGELFF,TGTGCCACCAACGATCAGCGCCTCACCGGGGAGCTGTTTTTT
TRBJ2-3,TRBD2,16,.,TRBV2,CASSNLAGGPADTQYF,TGTGCCAGCAGTAACCTAGCGGGGGGGCCCGCAGATACGCAGTATTTT
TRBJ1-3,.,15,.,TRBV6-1,CASSDNRASGNTIYF,TGTGCCAGCAGTGACAACAGGGCCTCTGGAAACACCATATATTTT
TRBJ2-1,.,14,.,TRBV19,CASSIVGVYNEQFF,TGTGCCAGTAGTATAGTCGGGGTTTACAATGAGCAGTTCTTC
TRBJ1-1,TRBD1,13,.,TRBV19,CASGTGASTEAFF,TGTGCCAGCGGGACAGGGGCCTCCACTGAAGCTTTCTTT
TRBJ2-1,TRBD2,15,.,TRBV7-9,CASSPTSGSINEQFF,TGTGCCAGCAGCCCGACTAGCGGGAGTATCAATGAGCAGTTCTTC
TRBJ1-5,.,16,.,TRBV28,CASSPLQGYSNQPQHF,TGTGCCAGCAGTCCACTCCAAGGATATAGCAATCAGCCCCAGCATTTT
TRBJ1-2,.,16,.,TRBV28,CASSFSFGGQLYGYTF,TGTGCCAGCAGTTTCTCTTTCGGAGGACAGTTATATGGCTACACCTTC
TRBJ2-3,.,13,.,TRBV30,CACPSRSTDTQYF,TGTGCCTGCCCTAGCAGATCCACAGATACGCAGTATTTT
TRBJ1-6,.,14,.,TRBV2,CASRVEPYNSPLHF,TGTGCCAGCAGAGTAGAACCCTATAATTCACCCCTCCACTTT
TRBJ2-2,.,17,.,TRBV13,CASSFLSLTGNTGELFF,TGTGCCAGCAGCTTCCTGTCTCTTACGGGGAACACCGGGGAGCTGTTTTTT
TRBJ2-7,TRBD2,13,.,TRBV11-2,CASSLAGAYEQYF,TGTGCCAGCAGCCTAGCGGGAGCCTACGAGCAGTACTTC
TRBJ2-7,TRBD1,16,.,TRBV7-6,CASSPWTGEIYYEQYF,TGTGCCAGCAGCCCCTGGACAGGGGAAATATACTACGAGCAGTACTTC
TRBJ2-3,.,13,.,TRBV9,CASGRLNTDTQYF,TGTGCCAGCGGACGACTTAACACAGATACGCAGTATTTT
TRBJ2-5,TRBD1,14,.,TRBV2,CASRGQESQETQYF,TGTGCCAGCAGGGGACAGGAATCACAAGAGACCCAGTACTTC
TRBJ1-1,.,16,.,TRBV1,CTSSQDLRVMNTEAFF,TGCACCAGCAGCCAAGATCTTCGGGTAATGAACACTGAAGCTTTCTTT